This T cell receptor (beta chain) was documented in a study of cytomegalovirus exposure and HLA in healthy donors. Turning to this clone: Its target is unknown.

With 0 bases removed from V and 0 bases from J, the gap between germline ends came to 9 bases. This CDR3 spans 15 amino acids. Germline values: CDR1 MNHNS, CDR2 SASEGT. All donors participated as healthy donors of bone marrow. PCR involved 60 Vbeta and 13 Jbeta primers. Original processing notes: It was a later analysis that counted 83 million or so unique TCR beta chains, of which roughly 10 million were shared. Generated by immunoSEQ multiplex PCR, the TCRdb table keeps only in-frame clones and is missing some. From that table come the V and J calls and clone size; the DNA was used to work out D and trimming. Of 150,000 to 200,000 clones listed, 70% to 80% are singletons. Study outcomes and limitations: The listing of 160 or so TCR beta chains classed them as cytomegalovirus-associated. Clonal expansion was found to be greater in HLA-associated TCR beta chains than in equally common others in a later analysis.

Sequencing used PBMCs. The J gene is TRBJ2-7, the V gene TRBV6-1; weak D call: TRBD1 (5 bases). The sequence came from a man aged 35-49 years in good health and CMV-seronegative. CDR3 protein: CASSEADSLSYEQYF. As DNA, the CDR3 is TGTGCCAGCAGTGAAGCTGACAGTCTCTCCTACGAGCAGTACTTC.